The 30 T cell receptor beta chains below were found in one sample sequenced in a study of blood T cell repertoires in COVID-19. TCRdb's table, derived via immunoSEQ multiplex PCR, lists solely in-frame clones and lacks some. This sample carries 130,000 to 150,000 clones, about 85% of them seen once, and the ten largest clones take 2.6%. The sequenced sample consisted of peripheral blood. Receptors were obtained from a human donor with acute or convalescent COVID-19. The donor label of this sample is uncertain.

This clone was detected a few times. The rearrangement links TRBV30 to TRBJ1-1; D ambiguous. Trimming pared 1 base from V and 0 bases from J, leaving 6 bases between. The CDR3 length is 13 residues. Germline CDR1 is GTSNPN and CDR2 is SVGIG (reference sequence). Here the CDR3 reads CAWSGGMNTEAFF. The CDR3 coding sequence is TGTGCCTGGAGTGGAGGAATGAACACTGAAGCTTTCTTT.

The chain links TRBV6-1 to TRBJ2-5, with 9 bases that match TRBD1. CDR1 MNHNS and CDR2 SASEGT come from the germline V gene. The V and J ends lost 3 bases and 1 base, in that order; junction bases with no gene match: 6. The CDR3 runs to 16 residues. This chain's CDR3 is CASSEEPGQGQETQYF. The CDR3 region has the DNA TGTGCCAGCAGTGAGGAACCGGGACAGGGCCAAGAGACCCAGTACTTC.

The chain uses TRBV7-2 and TRBJ2-2, with 8 bases matching TRBD2. Germline loops: CDR1 SGHTA, CDR2 FQGNSA. J gave up 1 base and V 2 bases, and 3 bases lay outside the gene matches. CDR3 length: 16 amino acids. The CDR3 loop reads CASSLSAGGNTGELFF. DNA of the CDR3: TGTGCCAGCAGCTTAAGTGCGGGAGGGAACACCGGGGAGCTGTTTTTT.

This CDR3 is CASSEALGLRSSYGYTF. CDR3 DNA sequence: TGTGCCAGCAGTGAAGCGTTAGGACTTCGGTCGTCCTATGGCTACACCTTC. The chain links TRBV6-1 to TRBJ1-2, with D unresolved. The V gene lost 0 bases and the J gene lost 4 bases, with 18 bases spanning the gap. The CDR3 is made up of 17 amino acids. Germline-derived CDR1 and CDR2 are MNHNS and SASEGT.

A remark on this clone: This specimen includes other DNA sequences encoding the same CDR3. The rearrangement joins TRBV5-1 to TRBJ2-1; TRBD2 matches 15 bases. The CDR3 covers 17 residues. The V gene end was trimmed by 4 bases and the J gene end by 4 bases; junction bases not matched to a gene: 6. Germline loops: CDR1 SGHRS, CDR2 YFSETQ. The CDR3 loop is CASSLRTSGRAYNEQFF. Written as DNA, the CDR3 is TGCGCCAGCAGCCTCAGGACTAGCGGGAGGGCGTACAATGAGCAGTTCTTC.

This clone was observed a single time. The chain uses TRBV10-3 and TRBJ2-1; 8 positions match TRBD1. Per the germline V gene, CDR1 is ENHRY and CDR2 is SYGVKD. J gave up 0 bases and V 3 bases, and 13 bases lay outside the gene matches. The CDR3 contains 19 residues. As DNA, the CDR3 is TGTGCCATCAGTGACCCGACAGGGGCTAGCGCGAACTCCTACAATGAGCAGTTCTTC. It specifies CAISDPTGASANSYNEQFF.

The chain carries TRBV4-3 and TRBJ2-1, with 8 bases aligning to TRBD1. Looked up from germline, CDR1 is LGHNA and CDR2 is YSLEER. V shed 3 bases, J shed 2 bases, and the junction held 3 bases outside the gene matches. This CDR3 has 15 residues. In nucleotides, the CDR3 is TGCGCCAGCAGCCAGGGACAGGCGACCTACAATGAGCAGTTCTTC. Translation gives CASSQGQATYNEQFF.

This clone has a handful of counts. The V call is TRBV9, the J call TRBJ1-2, with TRBD1 matching 10 bases. The CDR3 is 16 amino acids. V shed 0 bases, J shed 4 bases, and the junction held 6 bases outside the gene matches. Per the germline V gene, CDR1 is SGDLS and CDR2 is YYNGEE. The CDR3 DNA is TGTGCCAGCAGCGTAGCTCCGGGACAGGGGATCTATGGCTACACCTTC. This gives the protein CASSVAPGQGIYGYTF.

This clone was observed a handful of times. CDR3 region: CASSLAGTGGVLSEAFF. Here the CDR3 DNA reads TGCGCCAGCAGCTTGGCCGGGACAGGGGGAGTTCTCTCTGAAGCTTTCTTT. V usage is TRBV5-1 and J usage is TRBJ1-1; TRBD1 matches 11 bases. The CDR3 has 17 amino acids. CDR1 and CDR2 from the germline V gene are SGHRS and YFSETQ. The ends lost 0 bases at V and 6 bases at J; junction bases unmatched: 10.

The V call is TRBV19, the J call TRBJ2-5, with a tentative D call TRBD1 (5 bases). V was shortened by 5 bases and J by 3 bases, with 10 bases between the two germline ends. Germline values: CDR1 LNHDA, CDR2 SQIVND (reference sequence). The CDR3 runs to 13 residues. The CDR3 DNA sequence: TGTGCCAGTAGTCAAGGGGCTGAAGAGACCCAGTACTTC. Protein: CASSQGAEETQYF. The full variable domain, rest sourced from reference TRBV19 and TRBJ2-5, is DGGITQSPKYLFRKEGQNVTLSCEQNLNHDAMYWYRQDPGQGLRLIYYSQIVNDFQKGDIAEGYSVSREKKESFPLTVTSAQKNPTAFYLCASSQGAEETQYFGPGTRLLVL.

The chain carries TRBV4-1 and TRBJ2-1; D is perhaps TRBD2 (5 bases). The CDR3 covers 16 residues. V was shortened by 4 bases and J by 0 bases, with 13 bases between the two germline ends. Germline CDR1 MGHRA, CDR2 YSYEKL. The CDR3: CASSLRSGSSYNEQFF. The CDR3 bases are TGCGCCAGCAGCCTTCGAAGTGGGAGCTCCTACAATGAGCAGTTCTTC.

The chain couples TRBV7-3 to TRBJ1-2; 9 bases fit TRBD1. The trim removed 5 bases at V and 3 bases at J, leaving 4 bases unmatched. This CDR3 has 14 amino acids. The V gene's germline CDR1 is SGHTA and CDR2 FQGTGA. The CDR3 region is CASSKDRGDYGYTF. The CDR3 region has the DNA TGTGCCAGCAGCAAGGACAGGGGTGACTATGGCTACACCTTC.

The rearrangement links TRBV2 to TRBJ1-5; D uncertain. The CDR3 totals 15 residues. The V end lost 5 bases, the J end lost 4 bases, and 15 bases lay between the germline ends. CDR1 and CDR2 (germline): SNHLY, FYNNEI. The CDR3 sequence is CASSFGEGGNQPQHF. In nucleotides, the CDR3 is TGTGCCAGCAGTTTTGGGGAGGGAGGGAATCAGCCCCAGCATTTT. The whole variable domain, remainder taken from reference TRBV2 and TRBJ1-5, is EPEVTQTPSHQVTQMGQEVILRCVPISNHLYFYWYRQILGQKVEFLVSFYNNEISEKSEIFDDQFSVERPDGSNFTLKIRSTKLEDSAMYFCASSFGEGGNQPQHFGDGTRLSIL.

This clone was observed a single time. The chain joins TRBV15 to TRBJ2-1; 10 bases are shared with TRBD2. The CDR3 sequence is 17 residues long. J was trimmed by 8 bases and V by 0 bases; bases with no gene match: 10. From germline, CDR1 is LNHNV and CDR2 YYDKDF (reference sequence). The CDR3 DNA reads as TGTGCCACCAGCAGAGATATAGCTAGCGGGAGTTTCGATGAGCAGTTCTTC. This codes for CATSRDIASGSFDEQFF.

The rearrangement joins TRBV28 to TRBJ1-2; 10 positions agree with TRBD1. Germline CDR1 MDHEN, CDR2 SYDVKM. The CDR3 spans 16 residues. The V and J ends lost 6 bases and 6 bases, in that order; junction bases with no gene match: 13. CDR3 in amino acids: CASSPHSTGGLNGYTF. In DNA, the CDR3 is TGTGCCAGCAGCCCACACTCGACAGGGGGCCTGAATGGCTACACCTTC.

J is TRBJ2-2 and V is TRBV7-2, with D hard to call. The CDR3 extends over 15 amino acids. V lost 3 bases to trimming and J lost 4 bases, with 12 bases between them. Germline assignment: CDR1 SGHTA and CDR2 FQGNSA. CDR3 amino acids: CASSFDKLSTGELFF. In nucleotides, the CDR3 is TGTGCCAGCAGCTTCGACAAGTTGAGCACCGGGGAGCTGTTTTTT.

J is TRBJ2-7 and V is TRBV28; D may be TRBD1 (6 bases). Germline CDR1 reads MDHEN; CDR2 reads SYDVKM. The ends were cut back, 2 bases at V and 6 bases at J, with 17 bases in the middle. The CDR3 has 15 residues. CDR3 protein: CASSLPGTPVGEQYF. Written as DNA, the CDR3 is TGTGCCAGCAGTTTACCCGGGACACCCGTCGGCGAGCAGTACTTC.

The chain employs TRBV18 and TRBJ1-1; D perhaps matches TRBD1 (6 bases). The CDR3 contains 15 residues. Trimming pared 4 bases from V and 1 base from J, leaving 13 bases between. Germline lookup yields CDR1 KGHSH and CDR2 LQKENI. CDR3 nucleotides: TGTGCCAGCTCACTACAGACAGGTACGAACACTGAAGCTTTCTTT. Protein product: CASSLQTGTNTEAFF.

The rearrangement links TRBV7-9 to TRBJ2-3; TRBD2 agrees at 10 bases. CDR1 is SEHNR and CDR2 is FQNEAQ in the germline V gene (reference sequence). The length of the CDR3 is 15 residues. The V gene end was trimmed by 5 bases and the J gene end by 4 bases; junction bases not matched to a gene: 6. The CDR3 coding sequence is TGTGCCAGCAGCCCCCCTAGCGGGGGAGCAGATACGCAGTATTTT. It yields the protein CASSPPSGGADTQYF.

This rearrangement joins TRBV30 to TRBJ2-3, with TRBD2 matching 9 bases. CDR1 and CDR2 (germline): GTSNPN, SVGIG (reference sequence). The CDR3 contains 15 residues. The V and J ends lost 0 bases and 7 bases, in that order; junction bases with no gene match: 8. The CDR3 coding sequence is TGTGCCTGGAGTGTATCTAGCGGGGCCTCGAATACGCAGTATTTT. It is translated as CAWSVSSGASNTQYF. Based on the CDR3 plus reference TRBV30 and TRBJ2-3, the full variable domain is SQTIHQWPATLVQPVGSPLSLECTVEGTSNPNLYWYRQAAGRGLQLLFYSVGIGQISSEVPQNLSASRPQDRQFILSSKKLLLSDSGFYLCAWSVSSGASNTQYFGPGTRLTVL.

The V gene is TRBV12-3 or TRBV12-4, the J gene TRBJ1-2; the D is unclear. The V end was cut by 3 bases, the J end by 6 bases, with 8 bases between. This CDR3 spans 12 amino acids. Here the CDR3 reads CASSFSGNGYTF. CDR3 coding DNA: TGTGCCAGCAGTTTCTCGGGGAATGGCTACACCTTC.

V and J are TRBV6-5 and TRBJ1-3, with D unresolved. Trimming shortened V by 7 bases and J by 3 bases, and 4 bases separated the two germline ends. This CDR3 has 11 residues. The germline gives CDR1 MNHEY, CDR2 SVGAGI. The CDR3 sequence is CASTIGNTIYF. The CDR3 nucleotides read TGTGCCAGCACCATTGGAAACACCATATATTTT.

The rearrangement links TRBV7-2 to TRBJ2-2; tentatively, D is TRBD2 (6 bases). With 1 base removed from V and 4 bases from J, the gap between germline ends came to 10 bases. This CDR3 has 15 residues. CDR1 is SGHTA, CDR2 FQGNSA, per germline. The CDR3 is CASSLVAGPTGELFF. The DNA of the CDR3 is TGTGCCAGCAGCTTAGTGGCGGGGCCCACCGGGGAGCTGTTTTTT.

This clone was seen once. This chain connects TRBV18 to TRBJ2-7; perhaps TRBD2 as D (6 bases). The CDR3 sequence is 14 residues long. CDR1 is KGHSH and CDR2 is LQKENI in the germline V gene. Trimming cost V 2 bases and J 2 bases, with 10 bases left between them. The CDR3 bases are TGTGCCAGCTCACCAAGACGGGGGACCTACGAGCAGTACGTC. Protein: CASSPRRGTYEQYV.

The CDR3 sequence: CASSLDRYYEQYF. CDR3 in DNA: TGTGCCAGCAGTTTAGACAGATACTACGAGCAGTACTTC. This chain joins TRBV12-3 or TRBV12-4 and TRBJ2-7; no clear D. V was cut by 1 base and J by 3 bases, with 7 bases left in between. The CDR3 is 13 amino acids.

The V and J genes are TRBV7-9 and TRBJ2-7; D perhaps matches TRBD1 (5 bases). The germline CDR1 and CDR2 sequences are SEHNR and FQNEAQ (reference sequence). There are 13 residues in the CDR3. V gave up 4 bases and J gave up 4 bases, with 11 bases separating them. This CDR3 reads CASSSDKYYEQYV. The CDR3, as DNA: TGTGCCAGCAGCTCGGACAAATATTACGAGCAGTACGTC.

The chain carries TRBV4-3 and TRBJ1-5; possibly TRBD1 for D (5 bases). The CDR3 consists of 17 residues. V was trimmed by 0 bases and J by 3 bases, leaving 15 bases between them. The germline V gene encodes CDR1 LGHNA and CDR2 YSLEER. CDR3 sequence reads: CASSQDWIREDNQPQHF. The CDR3 bases are TGCGCCAGCAGCCAAGATTGGATCAGGGAAGACAATCAGCCCCAGCATTTT.

The chain combines TRBV7-2 with TRBJ2-7; D may be TRBD1 (6 bases). CDR3 size: 13 residues. With 5 bases removed from V and 1 base from J, the gap between germline ends came to 9 bases. CDR1 is SGHTA and CDR2 is FQGNSA in the germline V gene. Here the CDR3 DNA reads TGTGCCAGCAGCCATACAGGGTCCTACGAGCAGTACTTC. It encodes CASSHTGSYEQYF.

The CDR3: CSASRGQDTYNEQFF. The DNA for the CDR3 is TGCAGTGCTAGTCGGGGACAGGATACCTACAATGAGCAGTTCTTC. The chain links TRBV20-1 to TRBJ2-1; 8 bases are a match to TRBD1. This CDR3 region has 15 residues. Germline V CDR1 and CDR2: DFQATT, SNEGSKA (reference sequence). The ends lost 3 bases at V and 2 bases at J; junction bases unmatched: 6.

The chain is built from TRBV7-2 and TRBJ2-7; 12 bases are shared with TRBD2. Germline values: CDR1 SGHTA, CDR2 FQGNSA. This CDR3 is 15 amino acids long. Trimming removed 1 base from V and 3 bases from J; junction bases left unmatched: 1. CDR3 coding DNA: TGTGCCAGCAGCTTAGGGACTAGCGGGAACTACGAGCAGTACTTC. It yields the protein CASSLGTSGNYEQYF.